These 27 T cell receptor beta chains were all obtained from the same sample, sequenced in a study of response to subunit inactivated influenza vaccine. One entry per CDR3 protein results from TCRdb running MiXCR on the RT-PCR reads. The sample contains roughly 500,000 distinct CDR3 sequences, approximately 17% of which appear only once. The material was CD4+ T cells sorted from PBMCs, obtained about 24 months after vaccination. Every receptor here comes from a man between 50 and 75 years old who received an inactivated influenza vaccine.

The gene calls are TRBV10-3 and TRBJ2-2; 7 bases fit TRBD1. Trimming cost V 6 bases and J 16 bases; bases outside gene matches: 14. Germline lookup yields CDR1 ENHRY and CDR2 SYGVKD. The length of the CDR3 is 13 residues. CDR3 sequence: CAIRKTGEPIGFF. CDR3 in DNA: TGTGCCATCAGGAAAACAGGGGAACCCATAGGGTTTTTT.

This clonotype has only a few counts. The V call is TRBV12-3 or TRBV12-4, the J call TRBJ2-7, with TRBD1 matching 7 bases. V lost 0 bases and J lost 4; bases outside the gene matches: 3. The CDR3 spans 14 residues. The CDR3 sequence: CASSLAQQGYEQYF. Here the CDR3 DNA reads TGTGCCAGCAGTTTAGCCCAACAGGGGTACGAGCAGTACTTC.

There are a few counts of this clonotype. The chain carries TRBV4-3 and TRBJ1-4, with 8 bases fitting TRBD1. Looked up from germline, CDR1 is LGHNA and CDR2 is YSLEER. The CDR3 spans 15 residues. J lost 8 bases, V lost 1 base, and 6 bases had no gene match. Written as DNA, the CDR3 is TGCGCCAGCAGCCAAGGATCCGGACAGGGCGAAAAACTGTTTTTT. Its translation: CASSQGSGQGEKLFF.

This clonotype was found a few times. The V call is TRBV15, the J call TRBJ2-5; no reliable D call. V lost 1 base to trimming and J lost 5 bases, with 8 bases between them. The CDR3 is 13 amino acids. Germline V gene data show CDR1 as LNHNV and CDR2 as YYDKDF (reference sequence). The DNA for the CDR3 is TGTGCCACCAGCAGAGGAAATGTGGAGACCCAGTACTTC. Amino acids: CATSRGNVETQYF. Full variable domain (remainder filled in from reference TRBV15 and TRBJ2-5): DAMVIQNPRYQVTQFGKPVTLSCSQTLNHNVMYWYQQKSSQAPKLLFHYYDKDFNNEADTPDNFQSRRPNTSFCFLDIRSPGLGDTAMYLCATSRGNVETQYFGPGTRLLVL.

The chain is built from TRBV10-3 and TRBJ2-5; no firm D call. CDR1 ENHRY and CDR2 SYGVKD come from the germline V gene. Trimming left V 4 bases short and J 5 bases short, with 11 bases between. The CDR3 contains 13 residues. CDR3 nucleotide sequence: TGTGCCATCAGTGGTGGGGTGGAGGAGACCCAGTACTTC. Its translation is CAISGGVEETQYF.

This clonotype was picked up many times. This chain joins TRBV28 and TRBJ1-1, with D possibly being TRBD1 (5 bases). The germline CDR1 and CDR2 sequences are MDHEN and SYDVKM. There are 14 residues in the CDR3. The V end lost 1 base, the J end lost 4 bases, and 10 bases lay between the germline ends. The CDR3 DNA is TGTGCCAGCAGTTTATATGGCGGGACCACTGAAGCTTTCTTT. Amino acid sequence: CASSLYGGTTEAFF.

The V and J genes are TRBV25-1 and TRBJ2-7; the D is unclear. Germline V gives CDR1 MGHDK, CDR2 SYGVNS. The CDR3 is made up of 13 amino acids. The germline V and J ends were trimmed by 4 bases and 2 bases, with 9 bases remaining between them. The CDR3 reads CASSAGRTYEQYF. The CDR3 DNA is TGTGCCAGCAGTGCTGGTAGAACCTACGAGCAGTACTTC.

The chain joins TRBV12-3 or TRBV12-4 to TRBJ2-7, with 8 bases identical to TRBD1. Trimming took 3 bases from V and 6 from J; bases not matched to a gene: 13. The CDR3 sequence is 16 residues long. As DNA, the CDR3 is TGTGCCAGCAGTTTGGTCGCGGGGACAGGTAGAGGCGAGCAGTACTTC. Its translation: CASSLVAGTGRGEQYF.

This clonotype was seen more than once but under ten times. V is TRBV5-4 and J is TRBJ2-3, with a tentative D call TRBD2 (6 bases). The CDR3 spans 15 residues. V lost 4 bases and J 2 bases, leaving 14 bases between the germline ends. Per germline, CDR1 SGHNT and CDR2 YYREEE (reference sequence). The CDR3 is CASSIGTSYTDTQYF. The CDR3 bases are TGTGCCAGCAGCATCGGGACTTCCTACACAGATACGCAGTATTTT. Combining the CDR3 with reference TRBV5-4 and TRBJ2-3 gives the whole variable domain ETGVTQSPTHLIKTRGQQVTLRCSSQSGHNTVSWYQQALGQGPQFIFQYYREEENGRGNFPPRFSGLQFPNYSSELNVNALELDDSALYLCASSIGTSYTDTQYFGPGTRLTVL.

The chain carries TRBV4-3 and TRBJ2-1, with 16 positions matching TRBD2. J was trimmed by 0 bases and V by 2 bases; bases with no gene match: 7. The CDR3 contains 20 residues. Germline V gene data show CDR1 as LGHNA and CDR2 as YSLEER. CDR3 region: CASSQNPGLAGGSSYNEQFF. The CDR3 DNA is TGCGCCAGCAGCCAAAACCCGGGACTAGCGGGAGGGAGCTCCTACAATGAGCAGTTCTTC.

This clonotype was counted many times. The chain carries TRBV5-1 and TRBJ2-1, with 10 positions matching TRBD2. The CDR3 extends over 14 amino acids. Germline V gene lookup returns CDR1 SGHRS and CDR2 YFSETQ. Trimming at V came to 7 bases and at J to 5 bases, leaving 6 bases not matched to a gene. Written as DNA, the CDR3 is TGCGCCAGCGCGACTAGCGGGCCCGACAATGAGCAGTTCTTC. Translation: CASATSGPDNEQFF.

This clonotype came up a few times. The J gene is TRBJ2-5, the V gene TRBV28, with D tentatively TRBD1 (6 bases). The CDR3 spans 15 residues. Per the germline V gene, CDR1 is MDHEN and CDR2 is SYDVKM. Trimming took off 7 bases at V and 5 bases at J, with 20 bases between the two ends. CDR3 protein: CASTSLGASGETQYF. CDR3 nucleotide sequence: TGTGCCAGCACTTCATTGGGGGCATCAGGGGAGACCCAGTACTTC.

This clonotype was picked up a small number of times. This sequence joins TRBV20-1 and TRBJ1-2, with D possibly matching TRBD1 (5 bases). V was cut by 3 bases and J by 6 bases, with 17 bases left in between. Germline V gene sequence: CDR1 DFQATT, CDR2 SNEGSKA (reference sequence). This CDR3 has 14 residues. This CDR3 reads CSASSRSWGDGYTF. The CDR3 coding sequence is TGCAGTGCTAGTAGCAGGAGTTGGGGGGATGGCTACACCTTC.

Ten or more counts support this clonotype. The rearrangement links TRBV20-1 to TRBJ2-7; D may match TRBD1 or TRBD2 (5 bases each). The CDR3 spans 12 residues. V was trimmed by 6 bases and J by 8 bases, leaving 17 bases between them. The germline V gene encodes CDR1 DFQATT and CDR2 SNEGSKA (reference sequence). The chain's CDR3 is CSATPGTPKQYF. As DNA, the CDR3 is TGCAGTGCAACCCCCGGGACCCCAAAGCAGTACTTC.

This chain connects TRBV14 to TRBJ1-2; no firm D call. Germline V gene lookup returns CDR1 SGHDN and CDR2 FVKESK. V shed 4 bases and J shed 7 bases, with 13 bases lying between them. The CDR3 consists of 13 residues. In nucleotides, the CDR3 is TGTGCCAGCAGCCTTGGGGAGACGGCTGGCTACACCTTC. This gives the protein CASSLGETAGYTF.

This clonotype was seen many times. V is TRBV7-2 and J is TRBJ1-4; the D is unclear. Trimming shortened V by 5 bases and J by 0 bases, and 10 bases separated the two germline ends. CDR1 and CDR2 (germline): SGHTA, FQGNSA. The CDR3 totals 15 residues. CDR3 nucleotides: TGTGCCAGCAGCCCCAGGCGTACAACTAATGAAAAACTGTTTTTT. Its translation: CASSPRRTTNEKLFF.

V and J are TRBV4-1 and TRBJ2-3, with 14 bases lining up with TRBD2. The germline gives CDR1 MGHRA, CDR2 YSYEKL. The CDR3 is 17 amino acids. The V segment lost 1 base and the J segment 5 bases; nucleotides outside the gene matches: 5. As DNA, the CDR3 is TGCGCCAGCAGCCAAGTTGGACTAGCGGGGGGAGGAGATACGCAGTATTTT. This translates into CASSQVGLAGGGDTQYF.

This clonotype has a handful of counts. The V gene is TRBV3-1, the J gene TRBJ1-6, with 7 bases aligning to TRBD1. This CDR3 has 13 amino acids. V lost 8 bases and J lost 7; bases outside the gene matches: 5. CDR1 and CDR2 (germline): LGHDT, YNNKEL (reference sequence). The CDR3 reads CASRDSQNSPLHF. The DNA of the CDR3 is TGTGCCAGCCGGGACAGTCAAAATTCACCCCTCCACTTT.

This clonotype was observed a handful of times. The CDR3 here is CSGQPPSSGSGRHEQYF. In DNA form, the CDR3 reads TGCAGTGGTCAACCCCCGTCTAGCGGGAGCGGTAGGCACGAGCAGTACTTC. V is TRBV20-1 and J is TRBJ2-7; 10 bases are a match to TRBD2. Germline V gives CDR1 DFQATT, CDR2 SNEGSKA (reference sequence). V shed 7 bases, J shed 5 bases, and the junction held 20 bases outside the gene matches. This CDR3 is 17 amino acids long.

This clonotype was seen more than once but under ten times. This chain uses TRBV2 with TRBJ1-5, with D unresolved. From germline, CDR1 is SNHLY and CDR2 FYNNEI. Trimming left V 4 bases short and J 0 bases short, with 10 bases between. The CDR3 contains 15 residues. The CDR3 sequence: CASSVGRNSNQPQHF. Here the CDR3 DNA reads TGTGCCAGCAGTGTTGGACGGAATAGCAATCAGCCCCAGCATTTT.

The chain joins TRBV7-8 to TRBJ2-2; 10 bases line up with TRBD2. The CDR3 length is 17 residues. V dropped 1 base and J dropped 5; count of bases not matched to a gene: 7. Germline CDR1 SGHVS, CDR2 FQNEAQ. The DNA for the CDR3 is TGTGCCAGCAGCTTAGTTAGGCTAGCGGGAGTTACCGGGGAGCTGTTTTTT. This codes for CASSLVRLAGVTGELFF. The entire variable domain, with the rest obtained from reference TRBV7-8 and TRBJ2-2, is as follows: GAGVSQSPRYKVAKRGQDVALRCDPISGHVSLFWYQQALGQGPEFLTYFQNEAQLDKSGLPSDRFFAERPEGSVSTLKIQRTQQEDSAVYLCASSLVRLAGVTGELFFGEGSRLTVL.

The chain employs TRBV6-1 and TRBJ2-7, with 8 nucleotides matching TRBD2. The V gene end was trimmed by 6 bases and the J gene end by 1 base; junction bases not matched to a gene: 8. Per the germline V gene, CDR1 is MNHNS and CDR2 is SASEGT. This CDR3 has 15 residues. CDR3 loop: CASRSLAAPSYEQYF. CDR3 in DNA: TGTGCCAGCAGGTCACTAGCGGCGCCGTCCTACGAGCAGTACTTC.

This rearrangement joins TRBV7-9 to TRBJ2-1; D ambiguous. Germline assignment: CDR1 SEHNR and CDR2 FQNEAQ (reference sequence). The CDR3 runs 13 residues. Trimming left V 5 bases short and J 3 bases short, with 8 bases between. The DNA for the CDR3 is TGTGCCAGCAGCCCATTAAACTACAATGAGCAGTTCTTC. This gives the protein CASSPLNYNEQFF.

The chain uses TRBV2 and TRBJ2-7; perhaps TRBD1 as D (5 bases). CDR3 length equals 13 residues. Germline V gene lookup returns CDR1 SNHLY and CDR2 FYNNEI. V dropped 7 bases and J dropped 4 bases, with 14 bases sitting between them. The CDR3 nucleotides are TGTGCCAGCATAAATTTCAGGGCATACGAGCAGTACTTC. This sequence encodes CASINFRAYEQYF.

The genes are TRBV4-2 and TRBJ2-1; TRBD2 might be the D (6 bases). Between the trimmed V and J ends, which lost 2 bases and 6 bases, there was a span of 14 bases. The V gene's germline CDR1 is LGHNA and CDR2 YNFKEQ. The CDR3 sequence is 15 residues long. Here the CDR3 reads CASSQPGTDRNEQFF. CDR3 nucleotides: TGTGCCAGCAGCCAACCTGGGACTGACCGCAATGAGCAGTTCTTC.

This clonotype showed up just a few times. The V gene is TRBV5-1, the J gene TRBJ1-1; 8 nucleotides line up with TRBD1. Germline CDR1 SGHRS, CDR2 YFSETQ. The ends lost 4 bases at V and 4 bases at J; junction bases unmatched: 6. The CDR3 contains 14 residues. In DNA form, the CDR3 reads TGCGCCAGCAGCACAACAGGGGGGGTCACTGAAGCTTTCTTT. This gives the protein CASSTTGGVTEAFF. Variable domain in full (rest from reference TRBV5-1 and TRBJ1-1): KAGVTQTPRYLIKTRGQQVTLSCSPISGHRSVSWYQQTPGQGLQFLFEYFSETQRNKGNFPGRFSGRQFSNSRSEMNVSTLELGDSALYLCASSTTGGVTEAFFGQGTRLTVV.

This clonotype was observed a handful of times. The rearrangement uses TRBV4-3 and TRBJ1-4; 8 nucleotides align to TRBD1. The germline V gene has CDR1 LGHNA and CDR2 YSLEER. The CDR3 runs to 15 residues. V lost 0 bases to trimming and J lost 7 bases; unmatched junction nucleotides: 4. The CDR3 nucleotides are TGCGCCAGCAGCCAAGAGGGACAGGTTGGTGAAAAACTGTTTTTT. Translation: CASSQEGQVGEKLFF.